This entry lists 12 T cell receptor beta chains sequenced from one sample in a study of blood T cell repertoires in COVID-19. Using immunoSEQ multiplex PCR, the repertoire was profiled, and TCRdb retains in-frame clones only, with some absent. The table records 70,000 or so clones, around nine tenths of them present only once. The sequencing input was peripheral blood. These receptors originate from a human donor in a cohort sampled during active COVID-19.

V usage is TRBV4-1 and J usage is TRBJ1-3; 7 bases fit TRBD1. The CDR3 runs to 17 residues. Germline CDR1 MGHRA, CDR2 YSYEKL. The junction had 9 bases not matched to a gene; V was cut back by 0 bases and J by 4 bases. In DNA form, the CDR3 reads TGCGCCAGCAGCCAAGATGCGCCAGGGGGTTTCGGAAACACCATATATTTT. It translates to CASSQDAPGGFGNTIYF.

CDR3 coding DNA: TGTGCCAGCAGTGTAAGGACAGGGATTGATGAGCAGTTCTTC. Translating gives CASSVRTGIDEQFF. This rearrangement joins TRBV2 to TRBJ2-1; 8 bases are a match to TRBD1. Germline V lookup: CDR1 SNHLY, CDR2 FYNNEI. This CDR3 comprises 14 residues. V shed 4 bases and J 8 bases; nucleotides not matched to a gene: 7.

This chain's CDR3 is CASSLVQGELYEQYF. The CDR3 DNA reads TGTGCCAGCAGCTTAGTACAGGGAGAGCTGTACGAGCAGTACTTC. The rearrangement joins TRBV7-2 to TRBJ2-7, with a weak D call TRBD1 (6 bases). Germline V gene data show CDR1 as SGHTA and CDR2 as FQGNSA. V lost 1 base and J 4 bases, leaving 14 bases between the germline ends. The CDR3 is 15 residues long.

This chain joins TRBV12-3 or TRBV12-4 and TRBJ2-1; weak D call: TRBD1 (5 bases). The CDR3 is made up of 13 amino acids. The ends were cut back, 8 bases at V and 4 bases at J, with 12 bases in the middle. The CDR3: CASGAGSYNEQFF. CDR3 DNA sequence: TGTGCCAGCGGGGCAGGGTCTTACAATGAGCAGTTCTTC.

The chain has TRBV3-1 (or the pseudogene TRBV3-2) and TRBJ1-5; D ambiguous. Per the germline V gene, CDR1 is LGHDT and CDR2 is YNNKEL (reference sequence). The CDR3 totals 14 residues. V was shortened by 0 bases and J by 1 base, with 4 bases between the two germline ends. CDR3 in DNA: TGTGCCAGCAGCCAAGATCTGAGCAATCAGCCCCAGCATTTT. Protein: CASSQDLSNQPQHF.

The chain carries TRBV7-9 and TRBJ2-2, with D perhaps matching TRBD1 (5 bases). V dropped 5 bases and J dropped 4 bases, with 11 bases sitting between them. Germline V CDR1 and CDR2: SEHNR, FQNEAQ (reference sequence). This CDR3 region has 14 residues. CDR3 nucleotide sequence: TGTGCCAGCAGCGTTTCAGGGTCCACCGGGGAGCTGTTTTTT. Residues: CASSVSGSTGELFF. The full variable domain, in which reference TRBV7-9 and TRBJ2-2 provide the parts outside the CDR3, is DTGVSQNPRHKITKRGQNVTFRCDPISEHNRLYWYRQTLGQGPEFLTYFQNEAQLEKSRLLSDRFSAERPKGSFSTLEIQRTEQGDSAMYLCASSVSGSTGELFFGEGSRLTVL.

The chain carries TRBV7-2 and TRBJ2-7; 8 nucleotides align to TRBD2. The CDR3 is made up of 16 amino acids. The germline V gene has CDR1 SGHTA and CDR2 FQGNSA. Trimming took 2 bases from V and 2 from J; bases not matched to a gene: 8. CDR3 DNA: TGTGCCAGCAGCTTATTCAGCGGGAGCCAAGCCTACGAGCAGTACTTC. Its protein is CASSLFSGSQAYEQYF.

This clone was observed once. V is TRBV6-1 and J is TRBJ2-1; the D gene is possibly TRBD2 (5 bases). Germline loops: CDR1 MNHNS, CDR2 SASEGT. This CDR3 spans 15 amino acids. Deletions cut 3 bases from V and 0 bases from J, with 9 bases between. CDR3 nucleotides: TGTGCCAGCAGTGAGGGAGTGAGCTCCTACAATGAGCAGTTCTTC. It translates to CASSEGVSSYNEQFF.

The chain uses TRBV6-6 and TRBJ2-1, with D possibly being TRBD2 (5 bases). The ends were cut back, 6 bases at V and 2 bases at J, with 8 bases in the middle. The germline V gene has CDR1 MNHNY and CDR2 SVGAGI (reference sequence). This CDR3 contains 13 residues. Here the CDR3 reads CASSPGTYNEQFF. For the CDR3, the DNA is TGTGCCAGCAGCCCGGGAACCTACAATGAGCAGTTCTTC.

The CDR3 here is CASSKGGVSPERNYEQYF. Here the CDR3 DNA reads TGTGCCAGCAGCAAAGGGGGTGTGTCTCCGGAGCGGAACTACGAGCAGTACTTC. The chain employs TRBV21-1 and TRBJ2-7; TRBD2 is the table's D call, not checked against the DNA. TRBV21-1 is a recognized pseudogene. The CDR3 runs to 18 residues.

The chain recombines TRBV3-1 (or the pseudogene TRBV3-2) with TRBJ2-7, with D unclear. CDR1 and CDR2 from the germline V gene are LGHDT and YNNKEL (reference sequence). The CDR3 consists of 14 residues. Trimming shortened V by 3 bases and J by 0 bases, and 9 bases separated the two germline ends. CDR3 nucleotides: TGTGCCAGCAGCCAGGCGAGGAGCTCCTACGAGCAGTACTTC. Translating gives CASSQARSSYEQYF.

The chain employs TRBV12-3 or TRBV12-4 and TRBJ1-1; no clear D gene. Between the trimmed V and J ends, which lost 6 bases and 1 base, there was a span of 6 bases. This CDR3 contains 12 residues. CDR3 region: CASRPGNTEAFF. CDR3 DNA sequence: TGTGCCAGCAGACCGGGGAACACTGAAGCTTTCTTT.